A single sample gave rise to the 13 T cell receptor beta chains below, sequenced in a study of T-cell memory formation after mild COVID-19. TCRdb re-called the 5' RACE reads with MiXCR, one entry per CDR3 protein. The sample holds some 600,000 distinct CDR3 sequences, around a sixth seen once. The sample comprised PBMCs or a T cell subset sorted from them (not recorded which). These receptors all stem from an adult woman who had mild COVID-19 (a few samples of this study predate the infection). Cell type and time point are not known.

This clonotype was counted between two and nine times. CDR3 residues: CSVRTSGRNNEQFF. Here the CDR3 DNA reads TGCAGTGTTAGGACTAGCGGGAGGAACAATGAGCAGTTCTTC. The gene calls are TRBV20-1 and TRBJ2-1; 14 bases are a match to TRBD2. Germline values: CDR1 DFQATT, CDR2 SNEGSKA (reference sequence). CDR3 length equals 14 residues. The V gene end was trimmed by 7 bases and the J gene end by 5 bases; junction bases not matched to a gene: 4.

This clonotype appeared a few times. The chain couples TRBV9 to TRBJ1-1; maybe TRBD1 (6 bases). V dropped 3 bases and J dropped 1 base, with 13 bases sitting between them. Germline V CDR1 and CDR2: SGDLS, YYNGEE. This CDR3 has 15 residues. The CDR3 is CASSASGQSNTEAFF. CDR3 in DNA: TGTGCCAGCAGCGCTTCGGGACAATCGAACACTGAAGCTTTCTTT.

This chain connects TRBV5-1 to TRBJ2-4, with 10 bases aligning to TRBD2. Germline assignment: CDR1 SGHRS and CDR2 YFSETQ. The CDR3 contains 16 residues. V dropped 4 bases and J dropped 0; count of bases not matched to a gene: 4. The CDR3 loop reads CASSKTSGVAKNIQYF. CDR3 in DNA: TGCGCCAGCAGCAAAACTAGCGGGGTAGCCAAAAACATTCAGTACTTC.

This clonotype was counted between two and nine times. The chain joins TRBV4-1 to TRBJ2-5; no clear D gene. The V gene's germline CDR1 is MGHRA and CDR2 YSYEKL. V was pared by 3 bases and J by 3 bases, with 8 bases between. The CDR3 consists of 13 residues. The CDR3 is CASSQTLEETQYF. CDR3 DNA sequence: TGCGCCAGCAGCCAGACACTGGAAGAGACCCAGTACTTC.

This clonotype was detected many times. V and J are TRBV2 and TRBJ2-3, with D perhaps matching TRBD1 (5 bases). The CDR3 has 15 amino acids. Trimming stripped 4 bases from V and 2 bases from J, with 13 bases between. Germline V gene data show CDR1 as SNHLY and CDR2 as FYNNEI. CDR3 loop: CASSGTPWNTDTQYF. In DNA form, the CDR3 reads TGTGCCAGCAGTGGGACACCCTGGAACACAGATACGCAGTATTTT.

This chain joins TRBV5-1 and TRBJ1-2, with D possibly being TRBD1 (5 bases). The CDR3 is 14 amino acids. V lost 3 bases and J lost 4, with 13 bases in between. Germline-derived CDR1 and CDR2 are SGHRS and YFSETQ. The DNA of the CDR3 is TGCGCCAGCAGCTCTACAGGTCGAGGCTATGGCTACACCTTC. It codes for CASSSTGRGYGYTF.

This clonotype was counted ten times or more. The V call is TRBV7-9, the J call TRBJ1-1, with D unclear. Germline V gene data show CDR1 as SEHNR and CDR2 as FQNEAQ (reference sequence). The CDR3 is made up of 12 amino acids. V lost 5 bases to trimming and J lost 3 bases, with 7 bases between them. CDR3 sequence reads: CASSLSDTEAFF. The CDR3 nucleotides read TGTGCCAGCAGCCTTTCGGACACTGAAGCTTTCTTT.

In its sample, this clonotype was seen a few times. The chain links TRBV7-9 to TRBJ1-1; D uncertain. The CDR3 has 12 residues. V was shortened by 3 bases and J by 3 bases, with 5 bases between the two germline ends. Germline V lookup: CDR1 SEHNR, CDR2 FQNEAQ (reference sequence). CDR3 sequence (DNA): TGTGCCAGCAGCTTCACCTACACTGAAGCTTTCTTT. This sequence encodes CASSFTYTEAFF.

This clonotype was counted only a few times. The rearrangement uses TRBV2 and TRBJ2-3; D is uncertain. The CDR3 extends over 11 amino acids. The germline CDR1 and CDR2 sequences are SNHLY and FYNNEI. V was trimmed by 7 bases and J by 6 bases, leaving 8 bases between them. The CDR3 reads CASTLWDTQYF. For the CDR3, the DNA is TGTGCCAGCACCTTGTGGGATACGCAGTATTTT.

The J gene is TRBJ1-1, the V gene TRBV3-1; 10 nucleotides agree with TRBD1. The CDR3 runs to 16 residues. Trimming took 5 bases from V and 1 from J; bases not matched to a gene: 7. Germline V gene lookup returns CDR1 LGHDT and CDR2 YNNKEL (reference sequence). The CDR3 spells CASSDQTGGTNTEAFF. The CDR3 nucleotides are TGTGCCAGCAGCGACCAGACAGGGGGCACGAACACTGAAGCTTTCTTT.

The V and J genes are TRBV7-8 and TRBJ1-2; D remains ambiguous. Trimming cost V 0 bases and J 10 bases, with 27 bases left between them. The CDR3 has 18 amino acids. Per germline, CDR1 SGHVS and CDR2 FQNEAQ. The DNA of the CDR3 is TGTGCCAGCAGCTTAGCCCCAATTAGCTTCATCGGGCAGCCACACTACACCTTC. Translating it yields CASSLAPISFIGQPHYTF.

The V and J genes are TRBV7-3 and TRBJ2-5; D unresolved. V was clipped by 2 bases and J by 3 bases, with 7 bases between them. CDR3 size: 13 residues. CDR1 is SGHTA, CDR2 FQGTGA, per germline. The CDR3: CASSLRVKETQYF. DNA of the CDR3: TGTGCCAGCAGCTTACGAGTCAAAGAGACCCAGTACTTC.

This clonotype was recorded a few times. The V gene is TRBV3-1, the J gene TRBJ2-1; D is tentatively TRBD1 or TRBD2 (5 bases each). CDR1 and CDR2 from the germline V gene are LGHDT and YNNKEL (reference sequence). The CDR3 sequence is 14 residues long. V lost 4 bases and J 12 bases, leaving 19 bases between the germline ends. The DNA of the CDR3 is TGTGCCAGCAGCCCGTCCCGGGACGCGGTCGGGCAGTTCTTC. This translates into CASSPSRDAVGQFF.